The 32 T cell receptor beta chains below all came from one sample that was sequenced in a study of technical replicates of blood from a few donors. Here immunoSEQ multiplex PCR was the method, and the copy in TCRdb shows in-frame clones only, minus some. In the table there are some 83,000 clones, approximately 93% of which are singletons. Material: T cells isolated from PBMCs. The source of these receptors is a human donor in good health.

The rearrangement uses TRBV11-1 and TRBJ1-2, with 7 bases aligning to TRBD1. The CDR3 is 15 amino acids. Germline V gene lookup returns CDR1 SGHAT and CDR2 FQDESV (reference sequence). V gave up 6 bases and J gave up 2 bases; unmatched junction bases: 9. CDR3 sequence reads: CASRRNRGDNYGYTF. The CDR3 bases are TGTGCCAGCAGACGTAACAGGGGAGACAACTATGGCTACACCTTC.

The rearrangement uses TRBV21-1 and TRBJ1-2; the table's D call, TRBD1, was not checked against the DNA. TRBV21-1 is reported as a pseudogene. The CDR3 length is 17 residues. CDR3 nucleotides: TGTGCCAGCAGCAAATATCCAGGGGCCTATGCTAAATATGGCTACACCTTC. This gives the protein CASSKYPGAYAKYGYTF.

On this clone itself: At one of its ends the junction is not consistent with the germline gene, which may arise from a read error. J is TRBJ1-1 and V is TRBV5-1; D is perhaps TRBD1 (5 bases). The CDR3 sequence is 12 residues long. Germline V gives CDR1 SGHRS, CDR2 YFSETQ. CDR3 nucleotide sequence: TGCGCCAGCAGTTTGGCGACAGAGAGGGCTTTCTTT. It yields the protein CASSLATERAFF.

CDR3 loop: CATSRSRLADSYEQYF. In DNA, the CDR3 is TGTGCCACCAGCAGATCCCGACTAGCGGACTCCTACGAGCAGTACTTC. The chain couples TRBV15 to TRBJ2-7, with TRBD2 identical over 9 bases. Trimming cost V 2 bases and J 0 bases; bases outside gene matches: 5. Germline CDR1 reads LNHNV; CDR2 reads YYDKDF (reference sequence). The CDR3 extends over 16 amino acids.

This clone was found a few times. The chain recombines TRBV4-2 with TRBJ2-7, with TRBD2 matching 12 bases. CDR1 LGHNA and CDR2 YNFKEQ come from the germline V gene. V shed 4 bases and J 5 bases; nucleotides not matched to a gene: 9. The CDR3 loop spans 16 amino acids. CDR3 bases: TGTGCCAGCAGCCGGACTAGCGGGACCTCTCTCGACGAGCAGTACTTC. This codes for CASSRTSGTSLDEQYF.

The rearrangement links TRBV29-1 to TRBJ1-1; 7 bases match TRBD1. In germline, CDR1 is SQVTM, CDR2 ANQGSEA. The CDR3 is 14 residues long. Trimming at V came to 2 bases and at J to 7 bases, leaving 10 bases not matched to a gene. Here the CDR3 DNA reads TGCAGCGTTGAAAGGGGGCGGCCGGTTCTTGAAGCTTTCTTT. Protein product: CSVERGRPVLEAFF.

This clone showed up just once. The V and J genes are TRBV27 and TRBJ1-5; a weak D match, TRBD1 (6 bases). The CDR3 runs to 14 residues. Germline loops: CDR1 MNHEY, CDR2 SMNVEV (reference sequence). V lost 2 bases to trimming and J lost 7 bases, with 12 bases between them. CDR3 bases: TGTGCCAGCAGTTTAATAGGGGGTGGGCAGCCCCAGCATTTT. The encoded protein is CASSLIGGGQPQHF.

The chain uses TRBV2 and TRBJ2-1; D is perhaps TRBD2 (6 bases). Germline loops: CDR1 SNHLY, CDR2 FYNNEI. The length of the CDR3 is 14 residues. V was shortened by 3 bases and J by 7 bases, with 13 bases between the two germline ends. The CDR3 reads CASSDSLARNEQFF. The DNA for the CDR3 is TGTGCCAGCAGTGATAGCCTAGCGCGGAATGAGCAGTTCTTC.

The J gene is TRBJ1-4, the V gene TRBV13; D might be TRBD1 (6 bases). Germline lookup yields CDR1 PRHDT and CDR2 FYEKMQ (reference sequence). Trimming cost V 1 base and J 4 bases, with 13 bases left between them. The CDR3 has 16 amino acids. DNA for the CDR3: TGTGCCAGCAGCTTAGATGGGGGCGCGGGTAATGAAAAACTGTTTTTT. Translation gives CASSLDGGAGNEKLFF.

The chain carries TRBV27 and TRBJ2-7, with 8 bases that match TRBD1. The germline V gene has CDR1 MNHEY and CDR2 SMNVEV (reference sequence). The CDR3 extends over 16 amino acids. With 1 base clipped from V and 1 base from J, the junction kept 6 bases outside the gene matches. The CDR3 region has the DNA TGTGCCAGCAGTTTATACGGACAGGGAGAGTCCTACGAGCAGTACTTC. This gives the protein CASSLYGQGESYEQYF.

J is TRBJ1-2 and V is TRBV28, with D unresolved. Germline V gives CDR1 MDHEN, CDR2 SYDVKM. V was clipped by 5 bases and J by 7 bases, with 11 bases between them. The CDR3 extends over 12 amino acids. The CDR3 DNA follows: TGTGCCAGCAGTCTACAGACACGTGGCTACACCTTC. Translated, it gives CASSLQTRGYTF.

The chain recombines TRBV6-6 with TRBJ2-7, with D unresolved. CDR3 length equals 11 residues. V lost 6 bases and J lost 6, with 9 bases in between. Germline assignment: CDR1 MNHNY and CDR2 SVGAGI (reference sequence). CDR3 sequence (DNA): TGTGCCAGCAGCTCCGACATCGAGCAGTACTTC. Its protein is CASSSDIEQYF.

The chain uses TRBV19 and TRBJ2-1; unclear D gene. The V end lost 4 bases, the J end lost 0 bases, and 10 bases lay between the germline ends. CDR3 length: 15 amino acids. Germline loops: CDR1 LNHDA, CDR2 SQIVND (reference sequence). DNA for the CDR3: TGTGCCAGTAGTACCACCGCGAGCTCCTACAATGAGCAGTTCTTC. This gives the protein CASSTTASSYNEQFF.

The chain carries TRBV19 and TRBJ2-7; tentatively, D is TRBD1 (6 bases). V lost 7 bases and J lost 4, with 8 bases in between. The germline CDR1 and CDR2 sequences are LNHDA and SQIVND (reference sequence). CDR3 length: 11 amino acids. The CDR3 spells CASTQGYEQYF. In DNA form, the CDR3 reads TGTGCCAGTACTCAGGGGTACGAGCAGTACTTC. The full variable domain, rest sourced from reference TRBV19 and TRBJ2-7, is DGGITQSPKYLFRKEGQNVTLSCEQNLNHDAMYWYRQDPGQGLRLIYYSQIVNDFQKGDIAEGYSVSREKKESFPLTVTSAQKNPTAFYLCASTQGYEQYFGPGTRLTVT.

This CDR3 reads CASSQRLAGATGELFF. Here the CDR3 DNA reads TGCGCCAGCAGCCAACGTTTAGCGGGAGCTACCGGGGAGCTGTTTTTT. The V gene is TRBV4-1, the J gene TRBJ2-2, with TRBD2 matching over 9 bases. The germline CDR1 and CDR2 sequences are MGHRA and YSYEKL. The CDR3 consists of 16 residues. V gave up 2 bases and J gave up 5 bases; unmatched junction bases: 6.

The V and J genes are TRBV7-9 and TRBJ1-4; tentative D call: TRBD1 (5 bases). There are 14 residues in the CDR3. Germline CDR1 is SEHNR and CDR2 is FQNEAQ (reference sequence). V was trimmed by 3 bases and J by 0 bases, leaving 5 bases between them. The CDR3 nucleotides are TGTGCCAGCAGCTTGACAGCAACTAATGAAAAACTGTTTTTT. Protein sequence: CASSLTATNEKLFF.

V usage is TRBV7-9 and J usage is TRBJ2-2; 7 bases align to TRBD2. CDR3 length: 16 amino acids. J gave up 1 base and V 3 bases, and 5 bases lay outside the gene matches. Per the germline V gene, CDR1 is SEHNR and CDR2 is FQNEAQ (reference sequence). The CDR3 protein is CASSFNGRMNTGELFF. In DNA form, the CDR3 reads TGTGCCAGCAGCTTTAACGGGAGGATGAACACCGGGGAGCTGTTTTTT.

This chain uses TRBV5-1 with TRBJ2-6, with D hard to call. CDR3 length: 15 residues. V was trimmed by 4 bases and J by 0 bases, leaving 8 bases between them. Germline loops: CDR1 SGHRS, CDR2 YFSETQ. The CDR3 spells CASSPYSSGANVLTF. The CDR3 DNA follows: TGCGCCAGCAGCCCCTACAGCTCTGGGGCCAACGTCCTGACTTTC.

The rearrangement links TRBV6-6 to TRBJ2-7, with D perhaps TRBD2 (6 bases). The V end lost 6 bases, the J end lost 2 bases, and 17 bases lay between the germline ends. The germline V gene encodes CDR1 MNHNY and CDR2 SVGAGI (reference sequence). The CDR3 length is 15 residues. DNA of the CDR3: TGTGCCAGCAGCCTTTGGGGAGGTCCCACCTACGAGCAGTACTTC. It yields the protein CASSLWGGPTYEQYF.

The chain employs TRBV2 and TRBJ1-5; the D is unclear. The CDR3 has 14 residues. Between the trimmed V and J ends, which lost 4 bases and 3 bases, there was a span of 10 bases. Germline loops: CDR1 SNHLY, CDR2 FYNNEI. The DNA of the CDR3 is TGTGCCAGCAGTGGCGACATGCTCAATCAGCCCCAGCATTTT. Its translation is CASSGDMLNQPQHF.

The J gene is TRBJ2-3, the V gene TRBV18; D unclear. The CDR3 sequence is 13 residues long. Trimming pared 2 bases from V and 4 bases from J, leaving 7 bases between. CDR1 is KGHSH and CDR2 is LQKENI in the germline V gene. CDR3 sequence: CASSPGRSDTQYF. The CDR3 region has the DNA TGTGCCAGCTCACCAGGCAGGTCAGATACGCAGTATTTT. Looking up the rest from reference TRBV18 and TRBJ2-3 gives the full variable domain: NAGVMQNPRHLVRRRGQEARLRCSPMKGHSHVYWYRQLPEEGLKFMVYLQKENIIDESGMPKERFSAEFPKEGPSILRIQQVVRGDSAAYFCASSPGRSDTQYFGPGTRLTVL.

This chain uses TRBV19 with TRBJ2-5; TRBD2 is a possible D gene (6 bases). CDR1 is LNHDA and CDR2 is SQIVND in the germline V gene (reference sequence). This CDR3 comprises 14 residues. The V gene lost 5 bases and the J gene lost 6 bases, with 16 bases spanning the gap. The CDR3 DNA follows: TGTGCCAGTAGTGGCGGCGGGGCCGGAAAGACCCAGTACTTC. This codes for CASSGGGAGKTQYF. Full variable domain (outside the CDR3, taken from reference TRBV19 and TRBJ2-5): DGGITQSPKYLFRKEGQNVTLSCEQNLNHDAMYWYRQDPGQGLRLIYYSQIVNDFQKGDIAEGYSVSREKKESFPLTVTSAQKNPTAFYLCASSGGGAGKTQYFGPGTRLLVL.

J is TRBJ2-1 and V is TRBV4-3; TRBD1 matches 10 bases. Losses at the gene ends were 1 base for V and 4 bases for J; bases not matched to a gene: 10. The length of the CDR3 is 18 residues. The germline V gene has CDR1 LGHNA and CDR2 YSLEER. The CDR3 is CASSQVVTGGKFYNEQFF. The DNA for the CDR3 is TGCGCCAGCAGCCAAGTTGTGACAGGGGGCAAATTTTACAATGAGCAGTTCTTC.

V and J are TRBV5-5 and TRBJ1-3; D gene unclear. CDR1 and CDR2 (germline): SGHKS, YYEKEE (reference sequence). This CDR3 has 15 amino acids. Trimming pared 0 bases from V and 8 bases from J, leaving 15 bases between. CDR3 residues: CASSLAVSTGDTIYF. The CDR3 coding sequence is TGTGCCAGCAGCTTGGCAGTTAGCACGGGAGACACCATATATTTT.

This sequence joins TRBV7-6 and TRBJ2-1; D uncertain. Trimming shortened V by 5 bases and J by 6 bases, and 23 bases separated the two germline ends. The germline V gene has CDR1 SGHVS and CDR2 FNYEAQ. This CDR3 is 17 amino acids long. CDR3 residues: CASSPPSSYVPSNEQFF. The DNA for the CDR3 is TGTGCCAGCAGCCCGCCTTCTAGTTATGTTCCCTCCAATGAGCAGTTCTTC.

J is TRBJ2-1 and V is TRBV7-8, with 13 bases that match TRBD2. The CDR3 spans 15 residues. The V segment lost 5 bases and the J segment 9 bases; nucleotides outside the gene matches: 7. Per the germline V gene, CDR1 is SGHVS and CDR2 is FQNEAQ. The CDR3: CASSQTSGRAGEQFF. The CDR3, as DNA: TGTGCCAGCAGCCAAACTAGCGGGAGGGCCGGTGAGCAGTTCTTC. The complete variable domain, with remaining parts taken from reference TRBV7-8 and TRBJ2-1, reads GAGVSQSPRYKVAKRGQDVALRCDPISGHVSLFWYQQALGQGPEFLTYFQNEAQLDKSGLPSDRFFAERPEGSVSTLKIQRTQQEDSAVYLCASSQTSGRAGEQFFGPGTRLTVL.

This clone came up once. The chain uses TRBV7-2 and TRBJ2-7, with a tentative D call TRBD1 (5 bases). The CDR3 length is 16 residues. CDR1 and CDR2 from the germline V gene are SGHTA and FQGNSA. V lost 3 bases and J lost 7, with 22 bases in between. CDR3 residues: CASSLYRTGLRQEQYF. The DNA of the CDR3 is TGTGCCAGCAGCTTGTATCGTACAGGTTTACGCCAGGAGCAGTACTTC.

The chain joins TRBV5-1 to TRBJ2-1, with a weak D call TRBD1 (5 bases). The germline V and J ends were trimmed by 2 bases and 0 bases, with 12 bases remaining between them. The CDR3 extends over 16 amino acids. Per germline, CDR1 SGHRS and CDR2 YFSETQ. The CDR3 sequence: CASSLSGPSSYNEQFF. DNA for the CDR3: TGCGCCAGCAGCTTATCAGGGCCCAGCTCCTACAATGAGCAGTTCTTC.

The V call is TRBV6-5, the J call TRBJ2-7, with a tentative D call TRBD2 (6 bases). V was clipped by 2 bases and J by 5 bases, with 13 bases between them. The CDR3 covers 14 residues. Germline CDR1 reads MNHEY; CDR2 reads SVGAGI. CDR3 protein: CASSYMGDWNEQYF. The CDR3 bases are TGTGCCAGCAGTTACATGGGGGACTGGAACGAGCAGTACTTC.

The V gene is TRBV19, the J gene TRBJ1-1, with D hard to call. The CDR3 runs to 15 residues. Germline-derived CDR1 and CDR2 are LNHDA and SQIVND (reference sequence). Trimming took off 3 bases at V and 1 base at J, with 12 bases between the two ends. The CDR3 nucleotides read TGTGCCAGTAGTATGGTAAACGAGGGGAACACTGAAGCTTTCTTT. It yields the protein CASSMVNEGNTEAFF.

The chain joins TRBV30 to TRBJ2-3, with 7 positions matching TRBD2. Germline V gives CDR1 GTSNPN, CDR2 SVGIG (reference sequence). V lost 5 bases to trimming and J lost 6 bases; unmatched junction nucleotides: 8. The CDR3 extends over 13 amino acids. This CDR3 reads CAWASGRGDTQYF. The CDR3 DNA reads TGTGCCTGGGCGAGCGGGCGGGGGGATACGCAGTATTTT.

This chain uses TRBV30 with TRBJ1-2; a possible D gene is TRBD1 (6 bases). Trimming removed 5 bases from V and 1 base from J, with 8 bases in between. Germline V CDR1 and CDR2: GTSNPN, SVGIG (reference sequence). The CDR3 has 12 amino acids. The CDR3 here is CAWGQINYGYTF. CDR3 in DNA: TGTGCCTGGGGACAGATTAACTATGGCTACACCTTC.